Sequencing of this T cell receptor (beta chain) was carried out in a study of Graves' ophthalmopathy and Graves' hyperthyroidism. Study overall: Peripheral blood was gathered at first diagnosis, ahead of any treatment whatsoever.

A note on this clonotype: Its specificity is unknown.

The study amplified TCR beta CDR3 regions using RNA transcripts. An initial RT-PCR round employing HTBI primers preceded a second-round multiplex PCR. One entry per CDR3 protein results from TCRdb running MiXCR on the multiplex PCR reads. The sample lists hundreds of thousands of distinct CDR3 sequences; over 40% were seen once. Study-wide findings and caveats: A 13-signature model separated ophthalmopathy from stable hyperthyroidism, reaching around 90% sensitivity and under 82% specificity cross-validated. Also, most clonotypes expanded in the thyroid above 0.001 frequency appeared in blood.

Exclusion criteria comprised other autoimmune diseases, uncontrolled infections, pregnancy or lactation in patients. The CDR3 has 17 amino acids. Germline V lookup: CDR1 SNHLY, CDR2 FYNNEI. The J segment lost 7 bases and the V segment lost 5 bases, leaving 11 bases of the junction unmatched. This chain uses TRBV2 with TRBJ1-6; 10 bases line up with TRBD1. Material for sequencing was peripheral blood. The source is an adult man with Graves' ophthalmopathy. Written as DNA, the CDR3 is TGTGCCAGCAGTTACTCTGGGACAGGGGCTCACAATTCACCCCTCCACTTT. Amino acids: CASSYSGTGAHNSPLHF. Complete variable domain (other parts from reference TRBV2 and TRBJ1-6): EPEVTQTPSHQVTQMGQEVILRCVPISNHLYFYWYRQILGQKVEFLVSFYNNEISEKSEIFDDQFSVERPDGSNFTLKIRSTKLEDSAMYFCASSYSGTGAHNSPLHFGNGTRLTVT.